The rows below give T cell receptor beta chains drawn from one sample of a study of regulatory T cells in long-lasting Graves disease. MiXCR, run by TCRdb on the multiplex PCR reads, gives a single entry per CDR3 protein. The repertoire holds fewer than 400,000 distinct CDR3 sequences, with about 18% as singletons. The sample was peripheral blood mononuclear cells (PBMCs), taken when the disease was refractory, from a patient treated with antithyroid drugs. The receptors come from a female donor with Graves disease. Both conserved end residues are part of each CDR3. The D gene is left open where the match is weak. Only part of the rows carry a size: once, few, many, or a class if the clone is expanded.

abundance	d_gene	v_gene	j_gene	CDR3aa	CDR3nt
few	NA	TRBV24-1	TRBJ2-2	CATSDPGLTNTGELFF	TGTGCCACCAGTGACCCGGGACTTACGAACACCGGGGAGCTGTTTTTT
few	TRBD1	TRBV20-1	TRBJ1-1	CSARLQGASASKAFF	TGCAGTGCTAGACTACAGGGGGCTAGTGCCTCCAAGGCTTTCTTT
NA	NA	TRBV4-1	TRBJ2-7	CASSRPTGYEQYF	TGCGCCAGCAGCCGCCCGACAGGCTACGAGCAGTACTTC
few	NA	TRBV4-1	TRBJ2-5	CASSGKTSLQETQYF	TGCGCCAGCAGCGGAAAAACTAGCCTCCAAGAGACCCAGTACTTC
many	NA	TRBV7-9	TRBJ2-5	CASSRFSSEVGETQYF	TGTGCCAGCAGCAGATTCTCGTCCGAGGTCGGCGAGACCCAGTACTTC
NA	NA	TRBV4-3	TRBJ2-2	CASSREEGNTGELFF	TGCGCCAGCAGCCGAGAAGAGGGGAACACCGGGGAGCTGTTTTTT
NA	NA	TRBV20-1	TRBJ1-5	CSARDTFTQPQHF	TGCAGTGCTAGAGATACTTTTACTCAGCCCCAGCATTTT
few	TRBD1	TRBV9	TRBJ1-4	CASSVEGGAANEKLFF	TGTGCCAGCAGCGTAGAAGGGGGCGCGGCTAATGAAAAACTGTTTTTT
few	NA	TRBV19	TRBJ2-7	CASSNGLTYEQYF	TGTGCCAGTAGTAACGGGCTCACCTACGAGCAGTACTTC
NA	TRBD1	TRBV19	TRBJ1-6	CASGLTGVDASPLHF	TGTGCCAGCGGTCTGACAGGGGTTGACGCTTCACCCCTCCACTTT
few	TRBD1	TRBV5-1	TRBJ1-5	CASSPGFDRGIANQPQHF	TGCGCCAGCAGCCCGGGTTTTGACAGGGGTATAGCCAATCAGCCCCAGCATTTT
many	NA	TRBV12-3/TRBV12-4	TRBJ1-1	CASSPTVGQFHRTEAFF	TGTGCCAGCAGTCCCACCGTCGGGCAGTTTCATCGGACTGAAGCTTTCTTT
NA	TRBD1	TRBV2	TRBJ2-7	CATSRDRGDEQYF	TGTGCCACCTCTCGGGACAGGGGCGACGAGCAGTACTTC
many	NA	TRBV7-8	TRBJ2-7	CASSSYGLMALRSSYEQYF	TGTGCCAGCAGCTCGTACGGTTTGATGGCCCTCCGGTCTTCGTACGAGCAGTACTTC
many	NA	TRBV27	TRBJ1-4	CASSLGFNEKLFF	TGTGCCAGCAGTCTCGGGTTTAATGAAAAACTGTTTTTT
many	NA	TRBV10-2	TRBJ1-2	CASSRTLNYGYTF	TGCGCCAGCAGTCGGACGTTGAACTATGGCTACACCTTC
many	NA	TRBV12-3/TRBV12-4	TRBJ1-2	CASSSGGGYTF	TGTGCCAGCAGTTCGGGTGGCGGCTACACCTTC
few	NA	TRBV27	TRBJ1-2	CASRNETYGYTF	TGTGCCAGCAGGAACGAAACCTATGGCTACACCTTC
NA	TRBD1	TRBV20-1	TRBJ2-2	CSARDLVQGATGELFF	TGCAGTGCTAGAGATTTAGTACAGGGGGCCACCGGGGAGCTGTTTTTT
many	NA	TRBV11-1	TRBJ1-1	CASSSSGVIRKAEAFF	TGTGCCAGCAGCTCGTCTGGAGTGATCAGGAAAGCTGAAGCTTTCTTT
NA	TRBD2	TRBV7-9	TRBJ2-5	CASSSTSGPGETQYF	TGTGCCAGCAGCTCCACTAGCGGGCCAGGGGAGACCCAGTACTTC
many	TRBD2	TRBV6-5	TRBJ2-5	CASSSPQESGGTQTTQYF	TGTGCCAGCAGTTCCCCCCAGGAGAGCGGGGGGACCCAGACAACCCAGTACTTC
few	NA	TRBV6-1	TRBJ2-2	CASSEARDGRPGELFF	TGTGCCAGCAGTGAAGCGAGGGACGGCCGTCCGGGGGAGCTGTTTTTT
many	NA	TRBV12-3/TRBV12-4	TRBJ1-1	CASRNLNTEAFF	TGTGCCAGCAGGAATTTGAACACTGAAGCTTTCTTT
NA	NA	TRBV18	TRBJ1-1	CASSPPGSDEAFF	TGTGCCAGCTCACCACCGGGGTCGGACGAAGCTTTCTTT